Here is one TCR beta chain with its context. Seattle participants joined during active infection and were tracked over time. The sample is drawn from a study of blood T cell repertoires in COVID-19. Study details: Acute-phase and convalescent COVID-19 samples originated in the United States, Italy and Spain. The cDNA or gDNA used as material had been derived from T cells, B-cell-depleted T cells, or PBMCs.

Original data processing: From reference gene primer amplification, estimates of nucleated cell counts were derived. The table came from immunoSEQ multiplex PCR; TCRdb's copy has only in-frame clones and leaves some out. That table supplies the V and J calls and clone size; D and trimming were determined from the DNA. This table has roughly 130,000 clones, about 88% appearing once. The CDR3 has 14 residues. V gave up 6 bases and J gave up 4 bases, with 15 bases separating them. The germline gives CDR1 KGHSH, CDR2 LQKENI. Specimen: peripheral blood. The chain uses TRBV18 and TRBJ1-2; D is undetermined. The sequence came from a man aged 60 to 75 with COVID-19, enrolled during active disease. CDR3 sequence: CASSPRGEVYGYTF. The CDR3, as DNA: TGTGCCAGCTCCCCGCGTGGGGAGGTCTATGGCTACACCTTC.